This T cell receptor (beta chain) was captured in a study of cytomegalovirus exposure and HLA in healthy donors. This CDR3 has 14 amino acids. V was shortened by 1 base and J by 5 bases, with 12 bases between the two germline ends. Germline V gene data show CDR1 as SGHTA and CDR2 as FQGNSA. Details on this clone: Antigen specificity is unknown.

The PCR was carried out with 60 Vbeta primers and 13 Jbeta primers. Only in-frame clones appear in the TCRdb table, and some are missing; sequencing was by immunoSEQ multiplex PCR. The sample shows under 250,000 clones, 79% of them seen only once. The study's findings and limits: Previously analyzed data showed that most TCR beta V segments were productive at a frequency of about 87% or about 30%.

The V call is TRBV7-2, the J call TRBJ2-7; D possibly corresponds to TRBD2 (7 bases). This clonotype originated in a woman in her 30s in good health and CMV-seropositive. Sequencing was carried out using PBMCs. DNA for the CDR3: TGTGCCAGCAGCTTAGGGGGGGGCAAGGACGAGCAGTACTTC. Its translation is CASSLGGGKDEQYF. The full variable domain, completed using reference TRBV7-2 and TRBJ2-7, is GAGVSQSPSNKVTEKGKDVELRCDPISGHTALYWYRQSLGQGLEFLIYFQGNSAPDKSGLPSDRFSAERTGGSVSTLTIQRTQQEDSAVYLCASSLGGGKDEQYFGPGTRLTVT.